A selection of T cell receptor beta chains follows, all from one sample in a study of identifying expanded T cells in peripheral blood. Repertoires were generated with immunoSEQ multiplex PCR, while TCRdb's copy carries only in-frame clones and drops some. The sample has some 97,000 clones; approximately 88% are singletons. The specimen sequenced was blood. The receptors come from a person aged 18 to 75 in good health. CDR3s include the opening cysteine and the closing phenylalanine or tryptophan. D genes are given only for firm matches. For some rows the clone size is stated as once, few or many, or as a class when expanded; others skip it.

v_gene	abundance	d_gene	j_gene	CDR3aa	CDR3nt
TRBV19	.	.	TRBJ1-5	CASSIIGASNQPQHF	TGTGCCAGTAGTATAATAGGTGCCAGCAATCAGCCCCAGCATTTT
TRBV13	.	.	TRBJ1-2	CASSLGSVTNDGYTF	TGTGCCAGCAGCTTAGGGTCGGTAACTAATGATGGCTACACCTTC
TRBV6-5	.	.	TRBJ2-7	CASSYSGVSYEQYF	TGTGCCAGCAGTTACTCGGGGGTTTCCTACGAGCAGTACTTC
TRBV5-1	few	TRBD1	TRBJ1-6	CASSQGQGNSPLHF	TGCGCCAGCAGCCAGGGACAGGGAAATTCACCCCTCCACTTT
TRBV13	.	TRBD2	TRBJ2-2	CASSLGAGGRTGELFF	TGTGCCAGCAGCTTAGGAGCGGGAGGACGCACCGGGGAGCTGTTTTTT
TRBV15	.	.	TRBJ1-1	CATSRVQGEAFF	TGTGCCACCAGCAGAGTCCAGGGGGAAGCTTTCTTT
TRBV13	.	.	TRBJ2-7	CASSLALQIYEQYF	TGTGCCAGCAGCTTAGCATTGCAGATATACGAGCAGTACTTC
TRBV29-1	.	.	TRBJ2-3	CSVRLSGLTDTQYF	TGCAGCGTTCGGTTAAGCGGGTTGACAGATACGCAGTATTTT
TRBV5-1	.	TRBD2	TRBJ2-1	CASSLPVGGGYNEQFF	TGCGCCAGCAGCTTGCCGGTAGGCGGGGGCTACAATGAGCAGTTCTTC
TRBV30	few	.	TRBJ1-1	CAWSMGAGTEAFF	TGTGCCTGGAGTATGGGGGCGGGTACTGAAGCTTTCTTT
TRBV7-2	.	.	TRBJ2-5	CASSLPPAQQETQYF	TGTGCCAGCAGCTTACCCCCAGCACAACAAGAGACCCAGTACTTC
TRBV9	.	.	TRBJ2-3	CASSVAPPGQGGSDTQYF	TGTGCCAGCAGCGTAGCCCCCCCAGGGCAGGGTGGTTCAGATACGCAGTATTTT
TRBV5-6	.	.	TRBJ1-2	CASSLGNWGYTF	TGTGCCAGCAGCTTGGGGAACTGGGGCTACACCTTC
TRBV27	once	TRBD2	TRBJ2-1	CASSFSSYIPGLAGPLYNEQFF	TGTGCCAGCAGTTTCTCAAGTTACATACCGGGACTAGCGGGACCCCTCTACAATGAGCAGTTCTTC
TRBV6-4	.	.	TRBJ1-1	CASSDIPNTEAFF	TGTGCCAGCAGTGACATACCGAACACTGAAGCTTTCTTT
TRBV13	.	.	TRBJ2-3	CASSVTGRGTSDTQYF	TGTGCCAGCAGCGTCACCGGCAGGGGCACCTCAGATACGCAGTATTTT
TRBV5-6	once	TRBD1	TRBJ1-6	CASSLQRGRNNSPLHF	TGTGCCAGCAGCTTGCAAAGGGGGCGAAACAATTCACCCCTCCACTTT
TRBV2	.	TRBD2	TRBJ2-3	CASTGSLAVRDTQYF	TGTGCCAGCACGGGATCCCTAGCGGTAAGGGATACGCAGTATTTT
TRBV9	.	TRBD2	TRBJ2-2	CASSVGGLAGVTGELFF	TGTGCCAGCAGCGTAGGGGGACTAGCGGGAGTTACCGGGGAGCTGTTTTTT
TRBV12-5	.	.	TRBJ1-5	CASGSRQNSNQPQHF	TGTGCTAGTGGTTCTCGACAGAATAGCAATCAGCCCCAGCATTTT
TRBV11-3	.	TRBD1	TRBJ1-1	CASSQYRDRDTEAFF	TGTGCCAGCAGCCAATACCGGGACAGGGACACTGAAGCTTTCTTT
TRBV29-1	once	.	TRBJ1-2	CSVEKGGSRGYTF	TGCAGCGTTGAAAAGGGGGGGAGCAGGGGCTACACCTTC
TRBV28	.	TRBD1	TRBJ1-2	CASRNRGLDDYGYTF	TGTGCCAGCAGAAACAGGGGGCTGGACGACTATGGCTACACCTTC
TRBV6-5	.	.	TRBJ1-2	CASSYTANYGYTF	TGTGCCAGCAGTTATACGGCAAACTATGGCTACACCTTC
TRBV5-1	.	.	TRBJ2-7	CASSLDGYTKREQYF	TGCGCCAGCAGCTTGGACGGATATACGAAGCGCGAGCAGTACTTC
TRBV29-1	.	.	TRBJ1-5	CSVGRGTNQPQHF	TGCAGCGTTGGTCGGGGCACCAATCAGCCCCAGCATTTT
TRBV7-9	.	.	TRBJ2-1	CASSLGSYNEQFF	TGTGCCAGCAGCTTAGGCAGCTACAATGAGCAGTTCTTC
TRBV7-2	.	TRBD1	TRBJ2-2	CASSRQGTGELFF	TGTGCCAGCAGTAGACAGGGCACCGGGGAGCTGTTTTTT
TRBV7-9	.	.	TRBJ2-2	CASSLNLRFRGNTGELFF	TGTGCCAGCAGCTTAAATCTTCGGTTTCGGGGGAACACCGGGGAGCTGTTTTTT
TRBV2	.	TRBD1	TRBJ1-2	CASSGTGGGRKGYTF	TGTGCCAGCAGCGGGACAGGCGGGGGGAGAAAAGGCTACACCTTC
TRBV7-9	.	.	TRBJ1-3	CASSLSDLISNTIYF	TGTGCCAGCAGCTTATCGGACCTCATATCGAACACCATATATTTT
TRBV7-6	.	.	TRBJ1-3	CASSWDSTSGNTIYF	TGTGCCAGCAGCTGGGACTCCACCTCTGGAAACACCATATATTTT
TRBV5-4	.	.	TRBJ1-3	CASSREASTIYF	TGTGCCAGCAGTCGTGAGGCGAGCACCATATATTTT
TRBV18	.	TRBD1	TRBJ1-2	CASSPSLLDRGYGYTF	TGTGCCAGCTCACCATCTCTTCTTGACAGGGGCTATGGCTACACCTTC
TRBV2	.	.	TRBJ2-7	CASSEAEREQYF	TGTGCCAGCAGTGAAGCGGAACGCGAGCAGTACTTC
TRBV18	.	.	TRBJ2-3	CASFSYTGSGTDTQYF	TGTGCCAGCTTCTCCTATACAGGGTCTGGCACAGATACGCAGTATTTT
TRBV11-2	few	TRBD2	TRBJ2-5	CASSFGIAGGRETQYF	TGTGCCAGCAGCTTTGGTATAGCGGGGGGGCGAGAGACCCAGTACTTC
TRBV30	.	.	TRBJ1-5	CAWSRAQIRGSNQPQHF	TGTGCCTGGAGTAGGGCCCAGATCCGGGGGAGCAATCAGCCCCAGCATTTT
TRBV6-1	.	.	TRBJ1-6	CASGSGKSEPLHF	TGTGCCAGCGGGTCAGGGAAATCGGAACCCCTCCACTTT
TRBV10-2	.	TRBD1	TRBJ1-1	CASYGGDRGNTEAFF	TGCGCCAGCTATGGGGGTGACAGGGGGAACACTGAAGCTTTCTTT
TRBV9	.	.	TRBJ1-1	CASSVDDRVTEAFF	TGTGCCAGCAGCGTAGATGATAGGGTCACTGAAGCTTTCTTT
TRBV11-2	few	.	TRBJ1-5	CASSPSDRQPQHF	TGTGCCAGCAGCCCCTCAGACAGACAGCCCCAGCATTTT
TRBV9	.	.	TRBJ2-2	CASSVVQGPAGELFF	TGTGCCAGCAGCGTAGTGCAGGGCCCGGCCGGGGAGCTGTTTTTT
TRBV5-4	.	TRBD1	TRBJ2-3	CASSTLTGGGDTQYF	TGTGCCAGCAGCACCTTGACAGGGGGTGGAGATACGCAGTATTTT
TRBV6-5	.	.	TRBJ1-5	CARREPRSNQPQHF	TGTGCCAGAAGGGAGCCAAGAAGCAATCAGCCCCAGCATTTT
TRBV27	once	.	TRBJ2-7	CASSPGVGTYEQYF	TGTGCCAGCAGTCCGGGTGTAGGAACCTACGAGCAGTACTTC
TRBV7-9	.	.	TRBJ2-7	CASSRLGGTASYEQYF	TGTGCCAGCAGCCGTCTCGGGGGGACAGCCTCCTACGAGCAGTACTTC
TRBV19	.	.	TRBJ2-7	CASSWGAGDSSYEQYF	TGTGCCAGTAGTTGGGGAGCGGGGGACAGCTCCTACGAGCAGTACTTC